This T cell receptor (beta chain) derives from a study of T-cell reconstitution after alpha-beta-depleted transplantation in children. CDR3 size: 16 residues. V lost 4 bases to trimming and J lost 0 bases; unmatched junction nucleotides: 8. Germline assignment: CDR1 SGHDN and CDR2 FVKESK. This clonotype was seen a handful of times. Its cognate antigen is unknown. General study points: A year post-transplant, T-cell counts and diversity derived mostly from newly produced T cells. Some patients owed their high day-60 TCRbeta diversity to surviving recipient T cells and thymic progenitors. Reportedly, roughly two months post-transplant, alpha-beta T cells arose from several hundred expanded graft clones.

Researchers prepared the TCRbeta library using unique molecular identifiers, the study reports. One entry per CDR3 protein results from TCRdb running MiXCR on the PCR reads. This table holds 350,000 to 500,000 distinct CDR3 sequences, over 40% found once. The sequence was obtained from a girl aged 2 to 10 with aplastic anemia, due to receive a stem cell transplant. This specimen was PBMCs, taken before TCRalphabeta/CD19-depleted stem cell transplant. This sequence joins TRBV14 and TRBJ1-1, with 7 bases identical to TRBD1. The CDR3 bases are TGTGCCAGCAGCCGCCTACTACAGGGGTTGAACACTGAAGCTTTCTTT. The encoded protein is CASSRLLQGLNTEAFF.